The 2 T cell receptor beta chains in this list originate from one sample, sequenced in a study of early T cells in non-severe SARS-CoV-2 infection listed by TCRdb under 2021. The library came from 5' RACE. TCRdb records NextSeq 500 as the sequencer. TCRdb handled the public reads itself, with Q25 trimming in fastp and clone calling in MiXCR, and kept productive beta chains. Under each unique CDR3 protein, matching rows form one entry showing the most common genes and DNA. The sample data list 65,000 to 80,000 distinct CDR3 sequences, and roughly 13% of these were observed just once. 5.5% to 7.5% of the sample is taken by the ten largest. The sequenced sample was whole blood. Receptors originate from an adult who was a healthcare worker with PCR-confirmed SARS-CoV-2 infection or an uninfected control (not recorded which).

The chain recombines TRBV11-2 with TRBJ2-5; the D gene is possibly TRBD1 (5 bases). V lost 5 bases, J lost 1 base, and 14 bases lay in between. This CDR3 region has 15 residues. The V gene's germline CDR1 is SGHAT and CDR2 FQNNGV. In nucleotides, the CDR3 is TGTGCCAGCAGCAGAGACAGTGACTTCCAAGAGACCCAGTACTTC. Protein product: CASSRDSDFQETQYF.

This clonotype was detected only a few times. The genes are TRBV7-2 and TRBJ1-3; tentative D call: TRBD1 (5 bases). Germline V gene lookup returns CDR1 SGHTA and CDR2 FQGNSA. The CDR3 extends over 16 amino acids. Trimming stripped 1 base from V and 0 bases from J, with 10 bases between. This CDR3 is CASSLGPGSSGNTIYF. The CDR3 nucleotides are TGTGCCAGCAGCTTAGGTCCAGGGAGCTCTGGAAACACCATATATTTT.